This T cell receptor (beta chain) was profiled in a study of CD8 T cells in Susac syndrome. This CDR3 is built from 14 residues. The germline gives CDR1 MNHEY, CDR2 SVGAGI. Trimming removed 6 bases from V and 8 bases from J, with 19 bases in between. Reverse transcription of about 0.5 to 1 ug RNA was carried out with random hexamers. TCRdb re-analysed the immunoSEQ multiplex PCR reads in MiXCR, keeping a single row per CDR3 protein. The sample lists over 150,000 distinct CDR3 sequences, over 85% occurring once. The sequenced sample was CD4+ T cells from PBMCs. The receptor was isolated from a human donor with multiple sclerosis. The chain couples TRBV6-5 to TRBJ1-2; no clear D gene. CDR3 bases: TGTGCCAGCAGCCTCGGACTGGCCTCGTGGGGCTACACCTTC. Translated, it gives CASSLGLASWGYTF.